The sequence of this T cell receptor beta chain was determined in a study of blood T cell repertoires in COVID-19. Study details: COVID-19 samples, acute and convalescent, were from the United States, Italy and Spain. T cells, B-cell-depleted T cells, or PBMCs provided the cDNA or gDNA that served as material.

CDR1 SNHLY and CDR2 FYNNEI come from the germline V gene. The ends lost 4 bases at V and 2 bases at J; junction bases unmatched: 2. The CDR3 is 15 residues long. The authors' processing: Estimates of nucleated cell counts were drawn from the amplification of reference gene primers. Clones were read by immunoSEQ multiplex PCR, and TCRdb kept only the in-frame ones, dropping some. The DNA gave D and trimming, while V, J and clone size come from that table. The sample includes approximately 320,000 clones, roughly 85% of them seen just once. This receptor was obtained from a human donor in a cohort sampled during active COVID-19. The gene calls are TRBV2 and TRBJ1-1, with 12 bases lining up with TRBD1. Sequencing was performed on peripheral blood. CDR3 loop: CASSVGTGGNTEAFF. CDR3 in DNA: TGTGCCAGCAGTGTAGGGACAGGGGGCAACACTGAAGCTTTCTTT.